This TCR beta chain was sequenced during a study of T cell repertoires in cytomegalovirus infection. In TCRdb, the reads were re-called with MiXCR into one record per CDR3 protein. The sample has around 900,000 distinct CDR3 sequences, 31% seen once. Trimming removed 3 bases from V and 1 base from J, with 12 bases in between. The germline gives CDR1 SNHLY, CDR2 FYNNEI. The CDR3 covers 16 residues. About this clonotype itself: The antigen is not known.

The TCR originated in a human donor in good health (CMV status not recorded). Some clones in this sample may be carry-over from other donors' samples. The chain is built from TRBV2 and TRBJ2-2; the D gene is possibly TRBD2 (6 bases). This specimen consisted of cultured CD8+ T cells from PBMCs, obtained from culture after CMV antigen stimulation. CDR3: CASSDYGTLNTGELFF. The DNA for the CDR3 is TGTGCCAGCAGTGATTATGGGACTTTGAACACCGGGGAGCTGTTTTTT.